These T cell receptor beta chains were read from a single sample in a study of cytomegalovirus exposure and HLA in healthy donors. The protocol was immunoSEQ multiplex PCR, while the TCRdb copy is restricted to in-frame clones and leaves out a portion. Among 130,000 to 150,000 clones listed, about 89% were seen once. Material: PBMCs. Receptors originate from a woman aged 18-29 years in good health and CMV-seropositive. CDR3s include the opening cysteine and the closing phenylalanine or tryptophan. The order of the fields is J gene, D gene, clone size, V gene, CDR3 DNA, CDR3 protein. A D gene is named only where the DNA matches it firmly. Only some rows state a clone size, as once, few, many or a class for expanded clones.

TRBJ2-5,NA,NA,TRBV25-1,TGTGCCAGCAGTGAATTCTATCAGACCCAGTACTTC,CASSEFYQTQYF
TRBJ1-5,TRBD1,NA,TRBV2,TGTGCCAGCAAGGTGGGACAGTACAATCAGCCCCAGCATTTT,CASKVGQYNQPQHF
TRBJ2-7,TRBD1,NA,TRBV6-1,TGTGCCAGCAGAACCGGGACAGGTGGATTCTACGAGCAGTACTTC,CASRTGTGGFYEQYF
TRBJ1-4,TRBD1,NA,TRBV5-1,TGCGCCAGCAGCGTGGGACAGGGGCATGAAAAACTGTTTTTT,CASSVGQGHEKLFF
TRBJ2-4,NA,NA,TRBV11-2,TGTGCCAGCAGCTTAGGTCGTGCGCCGAGCATTCAGTACTTC,CASSLGRAPSIQYF
TRBJ1-2,NA,NA,TRBV10-3,TGTGCCATCAGTGAGGGGCAGCCCTATGGCTACACCTTC,CAISEGQPYGYTF
TRBJ2-5,TRBD1,NA,TRBV19,TGTGCCAGTAGTATCGAGTCAGGGGGCGGTGGGACCCAGTACTTC,CASSIESGGGGTQYF
TRBJ2-7,NA,NA,TRBV13,TGTGCCAGCAGCCAATCGACTACCTCCTACGAGCAGTACTTC,CASSQSTTSYEQYF
TRBJ1-1,TRBD1,NA,TRBV30,TGTGCCTGGAGTCCTGGACAGGGGCACAACACTGAAGCTTTCTTT,CAWSPGQGHNTEAFF
TRBJ2-7,TRBD2,NA,TRBV2,TGTGCCAGTCTTCCCACGTACGGGGCGGGAGTAAACGAGCAGTACTTC,CASLPTYGAGVNEQYF
TRBJ2-5,NA,once,TRBV2,TGTGCCAGCAGTCGGGGATACCAAGAGACCCAGTACTTC,CASSRGYQETQYF
TRBJ2-1,NA,few,TRBV27,TGTGCCAGCAGTTATGATGATTTAGCCGGTGAGCAGTTCTTC,CASSYDDLAGEQFF
TRBJ2-1,NA,NA,TRBV2,TGTGCCAGCAGTGAAGACAGCTACAATGAGCAGTTCTTC,CASSEDSYNEQFF
TRBJ1-5,NA,few,TRBV6-5,TGTGCCAGCTCAGACAGATCAGACAATCAGCCCCAGCATTTT,CASSDRSDNQPQHF
TRBJ1-1,NA,NA,TRBV6-4,TGTGCCAGCAGTGAATCCCAGGGTGAAGCTTTCTTT,CASSESQGEAFF
TRBJ1-5,TRBD1,NA,TRBV4-1,TGCGCCAGCAGCCAGGAACGGACAGGGTCGGGCAATCAGCCCCAGCATTTT,CASSQERTGSGNQPQHF
TRBJ2-5,NA,NA,TRBV10-3,TGTGCCATCAGTGAGTTTAGACAAGAGACCCAGTACTTC,CAISEFRQETQYF